The 14 T cell receptor beta chains in this list originate from one sample, sequenced in a study of blood T cell repertoires in COVID-19. Here immunoSEQ multiplex PCR was the method, and the copy in TCRdb shows in-frame clones only, minus some. The table has a few hundred thousand clones, 75% to 90% seen once. The material sequenced was peripheral blood. Receptors were obtained from a man in his fifties or sixties who had recovered from COVID-19.

To note about this clone: A read error may produce the germline difference seen at one junction end. The chain employs TRBV29-1 and TRBJ1-2; TRBD1 might be the D (6 bases). The germline CDR1 and CDR2 sequences are SQVTM and ANQGSEA. The CDR3 runs 11 residues. This chain's CDR3 is CSVDQGILVSF. Written as DNA, the CDR3 is TGCAGCGTTGACCAGGGGATTCTCGTGTCCTTC.

This sequence joins TRBV3-1 (or the pseudogene TRBV3-2) and TRBJ2-1; TRBD2 matches at 12 bases. The germline V gene has CDR1 LGHDT and CDR2 YNNKEL (reference sequence). V shed 7 bases, J shed 0 bases, and the junction held 4 bases outside the gene matches. This CDR3 is 16 amino acids long. CDR3 nucleotides: TGTGCCAGCAAGACTAGCGGGGGAAGCTCCTACAATGAGCAGTTCTTC. Its protein product is CASKTSGGSSYNEQFF.

The rearrangement joins TRBV2 to TRBJ2-5; TRBD1 aligns across 8 bases. The CDR3 is made up of 13 amino acids. Germline V gene data show CDR1 as SNHLY and CDR2 as FYNNEI. Unmatched junction bases numbered 6, after V lost 7 bases and J lost 5 bases. This chain's CDR3 is CASTRDRLETQYF. The CDR3 coding sequence is TGTGCCAGCACTCGGGACAGGTTGGAGACCCAGTACTTC.

This rearrangement joins TRBV24-1 to TRBJ2-1, with 10 bases lining up with TRBD2. The CDR3 is 17 amino acids. Looked up from germline, CDR1 is KGHDR and CDR2 is SFDVKD. V lost 2 bases to trimming and J lost 0 bases; unmatched junction nucleotides: 3. The CDR3: CATSDSTSGFSYNEQFF. The CDR3, as DNA: TGTGCCACCAGTGATTCGACTAGCGGGTTCTCCTACAATGAGCAGTTCTTC.

The J gene is TRBJ2-1, the V gene TRBV4-2, with D unresolved. V was pared by 0 bases and J by 4 bases, with 13 bases between. Germline V gene sequence: CDR1 LGHNA, CDR2 YNFKEQ. This CDR3 spans 16 amino acids. CDR3 coding DNA: TGTGCCAGCAGCCAAGAGCAACTACCCCGATACAATGAGCAGTTCTTC. Amino acids: CASSQEQLPRYNEQFF.

The chain is built from TRBV10-1 and TRBJ2-7; 13 nucleotides line up with TRBD2. CDR3 size: 15 residues. Germline CDR1 reads WNHNN; CDR2 reads SYGVQD (reference sequence). J lost 4 bases, V lost 6 bases, and 6 bases had no gene match. CDR3 in amino acids: CASRELAGGSYEQYF. CDR3 DNA: TGCGCCAGCAGGGAACTAGCGGGAGGGTCTTACGAGCAGTACTTC.

The chain uses TRBV19 and TRBJ2-2, with D possibly TRBD2 on 5 matching bases. Trimming cost V 1 base and J 0 bases, with 9 bases left between them. The CDR3 is made up of 16 amino acids. Germline CDR1 and CDR2: LNHDA and SQIVND (reference sequence). The CDR3 bases are TGTGCCAGTAGTATAGGGCTAGCACCGAACACCGGGGAGCTGTTTTTT. Translated: CASSIGLAPNTGELFF. Full variable domain (rest looked up from reference TRBV19 and TRBJ2-2): DGGITQSPKYLFRKEGQNVTLSCEQNLNHDAMYWYRQDPGQGLRLIYYSQIVNDFQKGDIAEGYSVSREKKESFPLTVTSAQKNPTAFYLCASSIGLAPNTGELFFGEGSRLTVL.

V is TRBV10-3 and J is TRBJ2-7, with TRBD1 as a possible D gene (6 bases). V lost 3 bases and J lost 0, with 15 bases in between. The CDR3 extends over 16 amino acids. CDR1 is ENHRY, CDR2 SYGVKD, per germline. This CDR3 reads CAISDFGQLISYEQYF. In DNA form, the CDR3 reads TGTGCCATCAGTGATTTTGGACAGTTGATCTCCTACGAGCAGTACTTC.

The gene calls are TRBV20-1 and TRBJ1-1; 8 positions agree with TRBD1. Unmatched junction bases numbered 9, after V lost 3 bases and J lost 0 bases. CDR3 length: 16 amino acids. Germline V gene data show CDR1 as DFQATT and CDR2 as SNEGSKA (reference sequence). The CDR3 reads CSASNRGNTMNTEAFF. In DNA form, the CDR3 reads TGCAGTGCTAGTAACAGGGGGAATACTATGAACACTGAAGCTTTCTTT.

In regard to this clone: The sample carries other DNA sequences with the same CDR3. The chain recombines TRBV6-5 with TRBJ1-4; a weak D match, TRBD1 (6 bases). From germline, CDR1 is MNHEY and CDR2 SVGAGI. V was trimmed by 6 bases and J by 5 bases, leaving 10 bases between them. CDR3 size: 13 residues. The CDR3 sequence: CASRRQVNEKLFF. DNA for the CDR3: TGTGCCAGCAGGAGACAGGTCAATGAAAAACTGTTTTTT.

The V call is TRBV7-6, the J call TRBJ2-3, with 8 bases that match TRBD1. The CDR3 extends over 15 amino acids. Trimming took 0 bases from V and 5 from J; bases not matched to a gene: 4. Germline CDR1 reads SGHVS; CDR2 reads FNYEAQ. CDR3 in amino acids: CASSLATGVEDTQYF. Written as DNA, the CDR3 is TGTGCCAGCAGCTTAGCGACAGGGGTTGAAGATACGCAGTATTTT.

This clone was counted a single time. The V gene is TRBV19, the J gene TRBJ2-3, with D possibly matching TRBD2 (7 bases). The CDR3 is 15 residues long. V lost 8 bases, J lost 5 bases, and 20 bases lay in between. CDR1 and CDR2 from the germline V gene are LNHDA and SQIVND (reference sequence). This CDR3 reads CASPWRGRRGDTQYF. CDR3 coding DNA: TGTGCCAGTCCGTGGCGGGGGCGCCGAGGAGATACGCAGTATTTT.

V is TRBV19 and J is TRBJ1-2; no clear D. CDR1 LNHDA and CDR2 SQIVND come from the germline V gene (reference sequence). CDR3 length: 13 residues. Trimming stripped 4 bases from V and 4 bases from J, with 10 bases between. This CDR3 is CASSRSEAYGYTF. The CDR3 DNA reads TGTGCCAGTAGTAGGTCAGAGGCCTATGGCTACACCTTC.

This clone appeared many times. The J gene is TRBJ2-7, the V gene TRBV6-5, with 9 bases fitting TRBD1. The V gene's germline CDR1 is MNHEY and CDR2 SVGAGI. The CDR3 contains 15 residues. With V trimmed by 3 bases and J by 0 bases, 3 bases remained unmatched. The CDR3 DNA is TGTGCCAGCAGTTATTCGGGACAGGGCTCCTACGAGCAGTACTTC. This encodes CASSYSGQGSYEQYF.